The subject of this entry is one T cell receptor beta chain. CDR1 and CDR2 (germline): SGHRS, YFSETQ. The ends were cut back, 3 bases at V and 2 bases at J, with 5 bases in the middle. The CDR3 is 12 residues long. The data derive from a study of blood T cell repertoires in COVID-19. Sequencing used immunoSEQ multiplex PCR; TCRdb keeps in-frame clones, though not all of them. Of about 43,000 clones listed, 83% are singletons. This TCR came from a man older than 75 in a cohort sampled during active COVID-19. The sequencing input was peripheral blood. The chain uses TRBV5-1 and TRBJ2-5; D call uncertain. As DNA, the CDR3 is TGCGCCAGCAGCTCACAGCAAGAGACCCAGTACTTC. It specifies CASSSQQETQYF.